This T cell receptor (beta chain) comes out of a study of T cell clonotyping in hematopoietic cell transplantation. Whole-study context: Pretransplant recipient samples were taken after cytoreduction. Overall study results and limits: Without cell sorting, CD4 versus CD8 contributions remain unresolved. Recipient TCR diversity dropped after transplant; expanded clonotypes rose from day 30 to 180.

As to time point: recipient sample about 28 days before transplant, after cytoreduction. Recipients were bled about 28 days pretransplant and at posttransplant days 30, 100, 180. Germline V lookup: CDR1 MNHEY, CDR2 SVGAGI. CDR3 length: 16 amino acids. V shed 4 bases and J 1 base; nucleotides not matched to a gene: 4. Only a few counts were recorded for this clone. Its antigen remains unknown. Clones were read by immunoSEQ multiplex PCR, and TCRdb kept only the in-frame ones, dropping some. The data show around 45,000 clones, approximately 80% seen once. The source of this sequence is a man in his 60s with myelodysplastic syndrome. Some clones in this sample may be carry-over from other donors' samples. This rearrangement joins TRBV6-5 to TRBJ2-5, with TRBD2 matching over 12 bases. This material consisted of peripheral blood mononuclear cells, taken before stem cell transplant. CDR3 sequence: CASSLGTSGSQETQYF. DNA of the CDR3: TGTGCCAGCAGTTTGGGGACTAGCGGGTCCCAAGAGACCCAGTACTTC.